The sequence of this T cell receptor beta chain was determined in a study of PD-1 blockade in mismatch repair-deficient tumors. TCRdb's copy holds only in-frame clones and misses some; the assay was immunoSEQ multiplex PCR. The sample carries 39,000 or so clones, approximately 83% recorded once. Germline assignment: CDR1 SGHVS and CDR2 FQNEAQ. This CDR3 has 15 amino acids. The ends were cut back, 0 bases at V and 7 bases at J, with 13 bases in the middle. The sample here was PBMCs, taken roughly nine months after starting pembrolizumab. The receptor was isolated from an adult with mismatch repair-deficient cancer. This chain uses TRBV7-8 with TRBJ1-5, with D perhaps matching TRBD1 (5 bases). CDR3 loop: CASSLARTRYQPQHF. The DNA of the CDR3 is TGTGCCAGCAGCTTAGCGAGGACACGGTACCAGCCCCAGCATTTT.